Here is one TCR beta chain with its context. Its antigen is undetermined. The data stem from a study of cytomegalovirus exposure and HLA in healthy donors. Whole-study findings and limits: Exclusion applied to some V segments, including TRBV6-2 and TRBV6-3, as they were indistinguishable. HLA-A and HLA-B allele assignments for most subjects were reportedly predicted accurately using TCR beta sequences. Cytomegalovirus-associated TCR beta chains were listed, numbering 164.

The length of the CDR3 is 18 residues. Germline V gives CDR1 LGHNT, CDR2 FRNRAP. V shed 0 bases and J shed 7 bases, with 22 bases lying between them. In the PCR, 60 Vbeta and 13 Jbeta primers were used. The protocol was immunoSEQ multiplex PCR, while the TCRdb copy is restricted to in-frame clones and leaves out a portion. The data hold around 100,000 clones, with about four fifths observed a single time. Sequenced input: PBMCs. J is TRBJ1-5 and V is TRBV12-5; D gene uncertain. This TCR was recovered from a woman under 30 in good health and CMV-seropositive. The CDR3, as DNA: TGTGCTAGTGGTTTGGTACCAAGTGGGTTTGCCGCGGGACAGCCCCAGCATTTT. Its protein product is CASGLVPSGFAAGQPQHF.